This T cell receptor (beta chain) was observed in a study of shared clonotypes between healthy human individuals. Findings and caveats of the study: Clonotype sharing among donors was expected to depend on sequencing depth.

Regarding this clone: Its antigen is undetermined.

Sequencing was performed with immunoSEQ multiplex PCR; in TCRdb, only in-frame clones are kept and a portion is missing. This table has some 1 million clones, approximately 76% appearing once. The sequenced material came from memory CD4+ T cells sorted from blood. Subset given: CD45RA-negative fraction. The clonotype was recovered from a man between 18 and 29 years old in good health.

The CDR3: CASSQDVAAFYEQYF. As DNA, the CDR3 is TGCGCCAGCAGCCAAGACGTCGCAGCCTTCTACGAGCAGTACTTC. This chain joins TRBV4-3 and TRBJ2-5, with D unclear. The J call is doubtful: the DNA matches TRBJ2-7 better. The CDR3 contains 15 residues. Per germline, CDR1 LGHNA and CDR2 YSLEER.